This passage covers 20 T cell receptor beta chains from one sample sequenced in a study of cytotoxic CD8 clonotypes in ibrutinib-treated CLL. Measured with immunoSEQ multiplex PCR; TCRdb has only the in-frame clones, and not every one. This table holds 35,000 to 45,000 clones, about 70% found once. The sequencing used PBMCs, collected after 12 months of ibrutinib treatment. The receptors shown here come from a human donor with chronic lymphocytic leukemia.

Written as DNA, the CDR3 is TGTGCCAGCAGCTTAGGGGTCGACACTGAAGCTTTCTTT. Protein sequence: CASSLGVDTEAFF. This sequence joins TRBV7-9 and TRBJ1-1; D remains unclear. Germline CDR1 reads SEHNR; CDR2 reads FQNEAQ (reference sequence). The CDR3 extends over 13 amino acids. V dropped 1 base and J dropped 3 bases, with 6 bases sitting between them.

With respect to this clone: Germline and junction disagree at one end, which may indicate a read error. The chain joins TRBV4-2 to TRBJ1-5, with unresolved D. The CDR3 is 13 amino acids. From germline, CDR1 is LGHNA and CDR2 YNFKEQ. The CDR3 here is CASSQDPDTYPLF. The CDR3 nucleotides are TGTGCCAGCAGCCAAGATCCCGACACCTACCCCCTTTTT.

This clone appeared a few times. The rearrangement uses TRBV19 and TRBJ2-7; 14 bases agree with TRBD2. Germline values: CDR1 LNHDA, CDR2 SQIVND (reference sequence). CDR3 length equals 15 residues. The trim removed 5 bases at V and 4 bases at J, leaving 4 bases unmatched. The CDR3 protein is CASSVGTSGSYEQYF. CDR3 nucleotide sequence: TGTGCCAGTAGTGTCGGGACTAGCGGGAGTTACGAGCAGTACTTC.

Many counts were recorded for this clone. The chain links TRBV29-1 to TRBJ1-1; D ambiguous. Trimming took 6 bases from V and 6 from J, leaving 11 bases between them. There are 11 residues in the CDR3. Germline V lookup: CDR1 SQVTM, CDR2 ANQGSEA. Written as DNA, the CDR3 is TGCAGCGTCCGGAATGGGGCTGAAGCTTTCTTT. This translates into CSVRNGAEAFF. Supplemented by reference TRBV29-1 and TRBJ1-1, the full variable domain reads SAVISQKPSRDICQRGTSLTIQCQVDSQVTMMFWYRQQPGQSLTLIATANQGSEATYESGFVIDKFPISRPNLTFSTLTVSNMSPEDSSIYLCSVRNGAEAFFGQGTRLTVV.

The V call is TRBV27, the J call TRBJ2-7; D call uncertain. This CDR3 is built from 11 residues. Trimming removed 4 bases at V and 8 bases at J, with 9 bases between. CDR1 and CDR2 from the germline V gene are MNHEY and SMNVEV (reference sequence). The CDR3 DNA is TGTGCCAGCAGTTCCCTCGGGCAGCAGTACTTC. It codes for CASSSLGQQYF.

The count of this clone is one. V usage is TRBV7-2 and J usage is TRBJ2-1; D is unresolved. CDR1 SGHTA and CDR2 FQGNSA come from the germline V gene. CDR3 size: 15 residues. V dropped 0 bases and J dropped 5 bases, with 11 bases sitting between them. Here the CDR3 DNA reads TGTGCCAGCAGCTTAGCCAGGTCTTATAACAATGAGCAGTTCTTC. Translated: CASSLARSYNNEQFF.

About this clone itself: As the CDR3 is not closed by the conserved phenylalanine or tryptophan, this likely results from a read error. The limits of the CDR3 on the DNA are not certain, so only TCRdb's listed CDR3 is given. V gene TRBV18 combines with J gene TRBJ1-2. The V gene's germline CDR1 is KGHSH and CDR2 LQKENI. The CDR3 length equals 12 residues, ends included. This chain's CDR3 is CASSQVYSEVTL.

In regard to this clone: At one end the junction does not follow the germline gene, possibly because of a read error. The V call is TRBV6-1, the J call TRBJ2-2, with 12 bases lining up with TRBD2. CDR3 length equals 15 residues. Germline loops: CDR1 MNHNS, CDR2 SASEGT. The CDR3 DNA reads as TGTGCCAGCAGTAAGCTAGCGGGGGGGACCGAGGAGCTGTTTTTT. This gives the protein CASSKLAGGTEELFF.

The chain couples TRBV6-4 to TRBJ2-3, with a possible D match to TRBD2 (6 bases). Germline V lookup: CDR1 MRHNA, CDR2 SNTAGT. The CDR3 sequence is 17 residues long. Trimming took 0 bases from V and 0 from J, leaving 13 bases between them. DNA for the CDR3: TGTGCCAGCAGTGACTCCCCGCTAGCGTCTAGCACAGATACGCAGTATTTT. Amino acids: CASSDSPLASSTDTQYF.

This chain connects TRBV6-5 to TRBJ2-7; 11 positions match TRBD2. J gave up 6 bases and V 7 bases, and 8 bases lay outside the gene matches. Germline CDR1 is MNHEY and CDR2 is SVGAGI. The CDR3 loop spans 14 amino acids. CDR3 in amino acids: CASTRLAGSPEQYF. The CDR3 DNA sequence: TGTGCCAGCACTCGACTAGCGGGATCCCCCGAGCAGTACTTC.

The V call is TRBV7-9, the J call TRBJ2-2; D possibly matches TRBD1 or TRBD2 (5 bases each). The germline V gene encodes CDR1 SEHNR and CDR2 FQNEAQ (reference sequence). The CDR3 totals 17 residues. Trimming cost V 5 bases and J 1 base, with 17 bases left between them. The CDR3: CASSPTGRTGNTGELFF. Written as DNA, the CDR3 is TGTGCCAGCAGCCCGACGGGGCGGACCGGGAACACCGGGGAGCTGTTTTTT.

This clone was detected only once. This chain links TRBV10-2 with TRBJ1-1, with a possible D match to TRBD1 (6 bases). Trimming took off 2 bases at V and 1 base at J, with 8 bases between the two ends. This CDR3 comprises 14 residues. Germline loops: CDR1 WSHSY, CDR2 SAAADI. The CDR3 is CASSEVRGNTEAFF. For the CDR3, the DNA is TGCGCCAGCAGTGAGGTCAGGGGGAACACTGAAGCTTTCTTT.

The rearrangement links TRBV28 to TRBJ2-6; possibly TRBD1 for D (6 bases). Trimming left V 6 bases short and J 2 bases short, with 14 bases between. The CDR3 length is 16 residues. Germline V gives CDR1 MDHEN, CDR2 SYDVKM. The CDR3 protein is CASSLPQGAGANVLTF. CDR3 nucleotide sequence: TGTGCCAGCAGCCTTCCACAGGGTGCTGGGGCCAACGTCCTGACTTTC.

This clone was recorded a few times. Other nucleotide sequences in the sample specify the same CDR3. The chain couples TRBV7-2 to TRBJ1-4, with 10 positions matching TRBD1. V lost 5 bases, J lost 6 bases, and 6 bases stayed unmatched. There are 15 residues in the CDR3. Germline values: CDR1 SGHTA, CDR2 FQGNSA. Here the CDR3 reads CASSPTGTGDEKLFF. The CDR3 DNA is TGTGCCAGCAGCCCCACCGGGACAGGGGATGAAAAACTGTTTTTT.

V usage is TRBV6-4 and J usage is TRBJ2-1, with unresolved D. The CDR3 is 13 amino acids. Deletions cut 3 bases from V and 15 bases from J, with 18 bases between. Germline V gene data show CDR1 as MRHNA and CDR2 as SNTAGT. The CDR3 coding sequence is TGTGCCAGCAGTGAGGTTAATGGGGATAGACTGTTCTTC. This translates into CASSEVNGDRLFF.

The CDR3 loop is CASRRWGDQGYGYTF. The CDR3 DNA follows: TGTGCCAGCAGAAGGTGGGGGGATCAAGGCTATGGCTACACCTTC. The chain joins TRBV6-1 to TRBJ1-2, with D possibly matching TRBD1 (5 bases). CDR3 length equals 15 residues. Germline V gene data show CDR1 as MNHNS and CDR2 as SASEGT. Trimming left V 6 bases short and J 4 bases short, with 18 bases between.

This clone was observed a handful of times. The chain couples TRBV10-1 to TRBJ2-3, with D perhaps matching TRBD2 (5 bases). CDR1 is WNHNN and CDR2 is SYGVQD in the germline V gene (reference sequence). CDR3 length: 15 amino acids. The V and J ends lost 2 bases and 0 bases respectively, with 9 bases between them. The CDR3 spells CASSEASSSTDTQYF. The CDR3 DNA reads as TGCGCCAGCAGTGAGGCTAGCTCCAGCACAGATACGCAGTATTTT.

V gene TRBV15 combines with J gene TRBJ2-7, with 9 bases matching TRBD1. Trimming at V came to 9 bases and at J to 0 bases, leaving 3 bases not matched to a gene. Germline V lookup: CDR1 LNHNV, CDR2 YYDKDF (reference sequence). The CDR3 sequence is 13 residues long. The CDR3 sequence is CATGQGDSYEQYF. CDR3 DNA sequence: TGTGCCACGGGACAGGGAGACTCCTACGAGCAGTACTTC.

As DNA, the CDR3 is TGCAGCGTTGAAGAATCACTAGCGGGAGTCAATGAGCAGTTCTTC. This gives the protein CSVEESLAGVNEQFF. This chain links TRBV29-1 with TRBJ2-1; 11 bases agree with TRBD2. J gave up 6 bases and V 0 bases, and 4 bases lay outside the gene matches. The CDR3 is 15 residues long. The germline CDR1 and CDR2 sequences are SQVTM and ANQGSEA.

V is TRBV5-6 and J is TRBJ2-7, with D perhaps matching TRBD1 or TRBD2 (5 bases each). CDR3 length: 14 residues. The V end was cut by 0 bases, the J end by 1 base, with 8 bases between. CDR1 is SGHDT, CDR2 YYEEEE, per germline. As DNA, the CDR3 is TGTGCCAGCAGCTTGGACAGGACTTCCTACGAGCAGTACTTC. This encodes CASSLDRTSYEQYF. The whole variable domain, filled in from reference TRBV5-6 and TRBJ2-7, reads DAGVTQSPTHLIKTRGQQVTLRCSPKSGHDTVSWYQQALGQGPQFIFQYYEEEERQRGNFPDRFSGHQFPNYSSELNVNALLLGDSALYLCASSLDRTSYEQYFGPGTRLTVT.